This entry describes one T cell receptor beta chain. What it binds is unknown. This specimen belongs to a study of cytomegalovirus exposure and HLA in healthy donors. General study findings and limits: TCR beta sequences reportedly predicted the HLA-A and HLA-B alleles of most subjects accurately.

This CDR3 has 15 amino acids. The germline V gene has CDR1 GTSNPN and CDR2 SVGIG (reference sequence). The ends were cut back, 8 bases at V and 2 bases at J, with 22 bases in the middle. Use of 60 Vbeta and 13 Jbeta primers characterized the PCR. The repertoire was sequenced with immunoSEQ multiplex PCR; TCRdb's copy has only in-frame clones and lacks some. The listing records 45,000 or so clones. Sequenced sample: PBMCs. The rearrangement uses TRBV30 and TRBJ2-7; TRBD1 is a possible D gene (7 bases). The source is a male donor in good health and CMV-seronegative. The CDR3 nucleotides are TGTGCCGGAGGAGGGGGCGCGTATGAGGCCTACGAGCAGTACTTC. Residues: CAGGGGAYEAYEQYF. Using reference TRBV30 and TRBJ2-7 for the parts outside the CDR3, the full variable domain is SQTIHQWPATLVQPVGSPLSLECTVEGTSNPNLYWYRQAAGRGLQLLFYSVGIGQISSEVPQNLSASRPQDRQFILSSKKLLLSDSGFYLCAGGGGAYEAYEQYFGPGTRLTVT.